This is a list of T cell receptor beta chains from one sample in a study. TCRdb reprocessed the 5' RACE reads with MiXCR, giving one entry per CDR3 protein. The table has around 10,000 distinct CDR3 sequences, over 15% seen once. The source material was Tregs sorted from a lymph node. The source of these receptors is a female donor with breast cancer. Each CDR3 is given with its conserved first and last residue. The D gene is left open where the match is weak. The size of a clone is reported for some rows only, either as once, few or many, or as a class for expanded clones.

>TRBV29-1|-|medium-sized|TRBJ1-1
TGCAGCGTTGAATGGGCAGGGGACACTGAAGCTTTCTTT
CSVEWAGDTEAFF
>TRBV7-9|TRBD1|medium-sized|TRBJ1-5
TGTGCCAGCAGCCCGGACGGAGGACAGGGAGTGTCTCAGCCCCAGCATTTT
CASSPDGGQGVSQPQHF
>TRBV11-2|TRBD1|many|TRBJ2-7
TGTGCCAGCCGACAACAGGGGGATACCTACGAGCAGTACTTC
CASRQQGDTYEQYF
>TRBV19|-|few|TRBJ1-2
TGTGCCAGTAGTTCGCAGGGGAAGAATGGCTACACCTTC
CASSSQGKNGYTF
>TRBV6-6|-|medium-sized|TRBJ1-2
-
CASSFGSGTDYGYTF
>TRBV6-2/TRBV6-3|TRBD1|many|TRBJ1-2
TGTGCCAGCAGTTACTCAGGGGGCGACTATGGCTACACCTTC
CASSYSGGDYGYTF
>TRBV25-1|TRBD1|medium-sized|TRBJ1-2
TGTGCCAGCAGTGGGGACAGGGGAGGCTACACCTTC
CASSGDRGGYTF
>TRBV6-6|-|medium-sized|TRBJ2-4
TGTGCCAGCAGTTACACGCGGGGCCTTGGAAACATTCAGTACTTC
CASSYTRGLGNIQYF
>TRBV20-1|-|few|TRBJ1-1
TGCAGTGCTAGTGTACCCCAGGGATTGCCGGGCACTGAAGCTTTCTTT
CSASVPQGLPGTEAFF
>TRBV29-1|TRBD2|medium-sized|TRBJ2-3
TGCAGCCTCGAAAAGGGAGGGGGCACAGATACGCAGTATTTT
CSLEKGGGTDTQYF
>TRBV5-1|-|many|TRBJ2-7
TGCGCCAGCAGCTTGGCCCCGGTCTCCTACGAGCAGTACTTC
CASSLAPVSYEQYF
>TRBV5-1|TRBD1|-|TRBJ2-3
TGCGCCAGCAGCAACCTCCCGGGACAGGGGGCGCAAGATACGCAGTATTTT
CASSNLPGQGAQDTQYF
>TRBV29-1|TRBD2|-|TRBJ2-3
TGCAGCGTTGAGGCGGGAGGGGGCGATACGCAGTATTTT
CSVEAGGGDTQYF
>TRBV6-6|TRBD1|medium-sized|TRBJ2-5
TGTGCCAGCAGTTACCCGAGGACAGGGGGTCGAGAGACCCAGTACTTC
CASSYPRTGGRETQYF
>TRBV20-1|TRBD2|few|TRBJ2-3
TGCAGTGCTAGAGTCCCCCTAGGCGGGGGGCTCACAGATACGCAGTATTTT
CSARVPLGGGLTDTQYF
>TRBV2|TRBD1|many|TRBJ2-5
TGTGCCAGCAATTCCGGGACAGGGGGCCAAGAGACCCAGTACTTC
CASNSGTGGQETQYF
>TRBV21-1|-|many|TRBJ2-5
TGTGCCAGCAGTATCGACTGGGAGCGGCAGGAGACCCAGTACTTC
CASSIDWERQETQYF